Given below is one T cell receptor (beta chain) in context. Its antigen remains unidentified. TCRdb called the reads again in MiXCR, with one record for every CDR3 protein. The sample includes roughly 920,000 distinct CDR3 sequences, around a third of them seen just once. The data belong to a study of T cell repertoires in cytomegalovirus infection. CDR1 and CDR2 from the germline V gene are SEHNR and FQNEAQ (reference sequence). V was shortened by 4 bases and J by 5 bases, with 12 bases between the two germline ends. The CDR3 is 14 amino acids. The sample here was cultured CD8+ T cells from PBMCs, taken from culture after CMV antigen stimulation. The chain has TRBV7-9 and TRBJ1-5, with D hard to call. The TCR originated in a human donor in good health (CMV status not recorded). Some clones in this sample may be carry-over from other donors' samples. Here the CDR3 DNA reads TGTGCCAGCAGCTCTGCCGGGCTATATCAGCCCCAGCATTTT. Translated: CASSSAGLYQPQHF.